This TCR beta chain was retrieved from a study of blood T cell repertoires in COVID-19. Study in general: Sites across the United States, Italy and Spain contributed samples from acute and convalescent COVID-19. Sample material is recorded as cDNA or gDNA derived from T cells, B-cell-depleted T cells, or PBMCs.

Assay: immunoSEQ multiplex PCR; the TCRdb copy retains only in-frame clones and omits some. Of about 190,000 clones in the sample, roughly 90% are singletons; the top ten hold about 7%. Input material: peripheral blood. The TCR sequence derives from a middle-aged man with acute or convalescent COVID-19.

Here the CDR3 reads CASSLNAAGPPYEQYF. Here the CDR3 DNA reads TGTGCCAGCAGCTTGAATGCAGCAGGCCCACCCTACGAGCAGTACTTC. V and J are TRBV5-6 and TRBJ2-7; no reliable D call. CDR1 and CDR2 (germline): SGHDT, YYEEEE. The V end was cut by 1 base, the J end by 2 bases, with 16 bases between. The CDR3 has 16 residues.